This T cell receptor (beta chain) was sequenced for a study of T cell responses to AZD1222 COVID-19 vaccine. Per the germline V gene, CDR1 is SGHRS and CDR2 is YFSETQ. V dropped 2 bases and J dropped 0 bases, with 12 bases sitting between them. The CDR3 is 16 amino acids. TCRdb's table, derived via immunoSEQ multiplex PCR, lists solely in-frame clones and lacks some. This table has about 170,000 clones, approximately 90% appearing once. This specimen consisted of peripheral blood, obtained on day 0 of AZD1222 vaccination. This TCR derives from an adult in good health. This chain links TRBV5-1 with TRBJ2-1; D unclear. DNA of the CDR3: TGCGCCAGCAGCTTCCCAAGCCAGAGCTCCTACAATGAGCAGTTCTTC. Encoded protein: CASSFPSQSSYNEQFF.